This passage covers 20 T cell receptor beta chains from one sample sequenced in a study of blood T cell repertoires in COVID-19. Clones were sequenced by immunoSEQ multiplex PCR, and TCRdb holds only the in-frame ones, with some missing. The profile covers 150,000 or so clones, with 65% to 85% appearing a single time and 3.6% taken by the ten largest. The sequenced sample consisted of PBMCs or T cells enriched from blood (not recorded which). The receptors were gathered from a woman aged 45-60 years in a cohort exposed to, infected with or recovered from COVID-19 (not recorded which).

The sample holds a few counts of this clone. The chain employs TRBV19 and TRBJ2-7, with TRBD1 matching over 8 bases. CDR3 size: 15 residues. The V segment lost 9 bases and the J segment 4 bases; nucleotides outside the gene matches: 14. The germline V gene encodes CDR1 LNHDA and CDR2 SQIVND (reference sequence). The CDR3 is CASRLSGQGLYEQYF. In DNA form, the CDR3 reads TGTGCCAGCAGATTATCCGGACAGGGCCTTTACGAGCAGTACTTC.

This chain's CDR3 is CASSPYYRAAVAKNIQYF. The DNA of the CDR3 is TGTGCCAGCAGTCCGTATTACAGGGCCGCCGTAGCCAAAAACATTCAGTACTTC. The chain uses TRBV27 and TRBJ2-4, with a possible D match to TRBD1 (6 bases). The length of the CDR3 is 18 residues. Trimming removed 5 bases at V and 0 bases at J, with 20 bases between. Looked up from germline, CDR1 is MNHEY and CDR2 is SMNVEV (reference sequence).

The genes are TRBV15 and TRBJ2-2; 7 bases fit TRBD1. Germline V gene data show CDR1 as LNHNV and CDR2 as YYDKDF (reference sequence). CDR3 length: 15 residues. J was trimmed by 5 bases and V by 8 bases; bases with no gene match: 11. The CDR3 spells CATGKYRGGTGELFF. The CDR3 bases are TGTGCCACCGGGAAGTACAGGGGTGGAACCGGGGAGCTGTTTTTT. The whole variable domain, remainder taken from reference TRBV15 and TRBJ2-2, is DAMVIQNPRYQVTQFGKPVTLSCSQTLNHNVMYWYQQKSSQAPKLLFHYYDKDFNNEADTPDNFQSRRPNTSFCFLDIRSPGLGDTAMYLCATGKYRGGTGELFFGEGSRLTVL.

This clone has a handful of counts. The V and J genes are TRBV3-1 (or the pseudogene TRBV3-2) and TRBJ2-1; 9 bases line up with TRBD2. The ends lost 2 bases at V and 5 bases at J; junction bases unmatched: 7. The CDR3 is 16 amino acids. From germline, CDR1 is LGHDT and CDR2 YNNKEL (reference sequence). DNA of the CDR3: TGTGCCAGCAGCCAACCGGCGCGGGGGGGAGACAATGAGCAGTTCTTC. Translated, it gives CASSQPARGGDNEQFF.

V and J are TRBV2 and TRBJ2-1; 14 bases line up with TRBD2. The J segment lost 6 bases and the V segment lost 9 bases, leaving 7 bases of the junction unmatched. The CDR3 consists of 15 residues. Germline CDR1 SNHLY, CDR2 FYNNEI. CDR3 amino acids: CASTETSGRANEQFF. The CDR3 region has the DNA TGTGCCAGTACCGAGACTAGCGGGAGGGCCAATGAGCAGTTCTTC.

This chain links TRBV28 with TRBJ2-4; 9 bases are a match to TRBD1. The CDR3 has 13 amino acids. Germline trimming cut 6 bases from V and 5 bases from J; bases unmatched to any gene: 2. From germline, CDR1 is MDHEN and CDR2 SYDVKM. CDR3 loop: CASRWTGENIQYF. The CDR3 DNA sequence: TGTGCCAGCAGGTGGACAGGGGAAAACATTCAGTACTTC. The variable domain in full, with the rest retrieved from reference TRBV28 and TRBJ2-4, is DVKVTQSSRYLVKRTGEKVFLECVQDMDHENMFWYRQDPGLGLRLIYFSYDVKMKEKGDIPEGYSVSREKKERFSLILESASTNQTSMYLCASRWTGENIQYFGAGTRLSVL.

This CDR3 reads CASSPSGLTSGNTIYF. The CDR3 DNA follows: TGTGCCAGCTCACCTTCGGGACTGACCTCTGGAAACACCATATATTTT. This rearrangement joins TRBV18 to TRBJ1-3; the D gene is possibly TRBD1 (5 bases). The CDR3 loop spans 16 amino acids. In germline, CDR1 is KGHSH, CDR2 LQKENI. Trimming cost V 3 bases and J 0 bases, with 12 bases left between them.

The V gene is TRBV5-4, the J gene TRBJ2-1; TRBD2 aligns across 7 bases. V lost 1 base, J lost 6 bases, and 4 bases stayed unmatched. CDR1 SGHNT and CDR2 YYREEE come from the germline V gene (reference sequence). The CDR3 runs to 14 residues. This chain's CDR3 is CASSLWEGANEQFF. CDR3 nucleotide sequence: TGTGCCAGCAGCTTGTGGGAGGGCGCCAATGAGCAGTTCTTC.

This clone was detected a few times. The rearrangement uses TRBV24-1 and TRBJ2-1, with a tentative D call TRBD2 (6 bases). CDR1 and CDR2 from the germline V gene are KGHDR and SFDVKD. V lost 9 bases to trimming and J lost 6 bases, with 20 bases between them. The CDR3 runs to 15 residues. Here the CDR3 reads CATSSARGLFNEQFF. In DNA form, the CDR3 reads TGTGCCACCTCCTCAGCGCGGGGACTCTTCAATGAGCAGTTCTTC.

This clone occurred once. The V and J genes are TRBV5-6 and TRBJ1-5; 8 nucleotides line up with TRBD1. CDR1 and CDR2 from the germline V gene are SGHDT and YYEEEE. V trimming: 4 bases; J trimming: 5 bases; junction bases outside the gene matches: 5. The CDR3 runs to 14 residues. In DNA, the CDR3 is TGTGCCAGCAGCGTTCGACAGGGGTATCAGCCCCAGCATTTT. Protein: CASSVRQGYQPQHF.

The table lists this clone with many counts. The rearrangement joins TRBV7-6 to TRBJ1-5; D is uncertain. Looked up from germline, CDR1 is SGHVS and CDR2 is FNYEAQ. The CDR3 has 15 amino acids. V dropped 0 bases and J dropped 7 bases, with 13 bases sitting between them. The CDR3 region is CASSLAPGSRQPQHF. The CDR3, as DNA: TGTGCCAGCAGCTTAGCGCCGGGAAGTCGGCAGCCCCAGCATTTT.

The V and J genes are TRBV7-3 and TRBJ2-7; maybe TRBD2 (6 bases). This CDR3 contains 16 residues. The germline V gene encodes CDR1 SGHTA and CDR2 FQGTGA. V dropped 5 bases and J dropped 3 bases, with 20 bases sitting between them. The CDR3 sequence is CASSPEGTAALYEQYF. As DNA, the CDR3 is TGTGCCAGCAGCCCCGAAGGGACTGCTGCGCTCTACGAGCAGTACTTC.

In regard to this clone: The identical CDR3 is also encoded by other nucleotide sequences in the sample. The chain has TRBV6-5 and TRBJ1-2; TRBD1 might be the D (6 bases). Trimming took 2 bases from V and 7 from J, leaving 11 bases between them. This CDR3 comprises 13 residues. Per germline, CDR1 MNHEY and CDR2 SVGAGI. The DNA of the CDR3 is TGTGCCAGCAGTTACGAGGGGGTTGGTGGCTACACCTTC. Amino acid sequence: CASSYEGVGGYTF.

J is TRBJ2-1 and V is TRBV19, with TRBD1 matching over 8 bases. Germline assignment: CDR1 LNHDA and CDR2 SQIVND (reference sequence). The ends lost 5 bases at V and 2 bases at J; junction bases unmatched: 8. CDR3 length equals 16 residues. CDR3 nucleotides: TGTGCCAGTAGTCCTGGGACAGGTCTGGCCTACAATGAGCAGTTCTTC. This translates into CASSPGTGLAYNEQFF.

The chain links TRBV18 to TRBJ1-4; maybe TRBD1 (5 bases). V dropped 2 bases and J dropped 4 bases, with 11 bases sitting between them. The CDR3 contains 15 residues. Looked up from germline, CDR1 is KGHSH and CDR2 is LQKENI. CDR3 in amino acids: CASSPAGPVNEKLFF. The DNA of the CDR3 is TGTGCCAGCTCACCAGCAGGGCCTGTTAATGAAAAACTGTTTTTT. The full variable domain, with the rest looked up from reference TRBV18 and TRBJ1-4, is NAGVMQNPRHLVRRRGQEARLRCSPMKGHSHVYWYRQLPEEGLKFMVYLQKENIIDESGMPKERFSAEFPKEGPSILRIQQVVRGDSAAYFCASSPAGPVNEKLFFGSGTQLSVL.

The genes are TRBV4-3 and TRBJ1-6; 8 bases align to TRBD1. This CDR3 has 17 amino acids. CDR1 LGHNA and CDR2 YSLEER come from the germline V gene. After removal of 5 bases from V and 4 bases from J, the junction contained 10 bases not matched to a gene. In nucleotides, the CDR3 is TGCGCCAGCAGCGGCGGGACAGGTGGCCTTTATAATTCACCCCTCCACTTT. Protein sequence: CASSGGTGGLYNSPLHF.

V is TRBV3-1 (or the pseudogene TRBV3-2) and J is TRBJ2-5, with 14 positions matching TRBD2. Trimming at V came to 8 bases and at J to 5 bases, leaving 7 bases not matched to a gene. This CDR3 has 15 amino acids. CDR1 and CDR2 from the germline V gene are LGHDT and YNNKEL (reference sequence). Here the CDR3 reads CASSLTSGREETQYF. CDR3 nucleotide sequence: TGTGCCAGCTCGCTGACTAGCGGGAGGGAGGAGACCCAGTACTTC.

The rearrangement uses TRBV12-3 or TRBV12-4 and TRBJ1-6; D gene unclear. V lost 2 bases to trimming and J lost 5 bases, with 4 bases between them. This CDR3 has 13 amino acids. This chain's CDR3 is CASSLFNNSPLHF. DNA for the CDR3: TGTGCCAGCAGTTTATTCAATAATTCACCCCTCCACTTT.

CDR3 sequence reads: CASSRTGRRDTQYF. The CDR3 bases are TGTGCCAGCAGCCGGACAGGCCGGCGAGATACGCAGTATTTT. This sequence joins TRBV7-3 and TRBJ2-3; 7 bases agree with TRBD1. The length of the CDR3 is 14 residues. CDR1 and CDR2 (germline): SGHTA, FQGTGA. Trimming took 5 bases from V and 5 from J; bases not matched to a gene: 7.

This clone was counted between two and nine times. V is TRBV7-9 and J is TRBJ1-2, with D maybe TRBD1 (5 bases). In germline, CDR1 is SEHNR, CDR2 FQNEAQ (reference sequence). Trimming shortened V by 5 bases and J by 8 bases, and 18 bases separated the two germline ends. CDR3 length: 14 residues. The CDR3 DNA follows: TGTGCCAGCAGCGAAGATATCAGGGAGGGGGGCTACACCTTC. Protein: CASSEDIREGGYTF.